This T cell receptor beta chain was captured by sequencing in a study of CD8 T cells in ankylosing spondylitis. Study conclusions and caveats: A TCR beta motif of eight or nine highly homologous variants seemed to mark ankylosing spondylitis blood. Clones linked to disease, bearing a CD8+ phenotype, were relatively rare in peripheral blood.

V gave up 7 bases and J gave up 5 bases, with 16 bases separating them. This CDR3 contains 14 residues. This clonotype has a count of ten or more. Antigen unknown. Using quantitative 5'-RACE with molecular barcodes, the authors made TCR beta libraries. TCRdb reanalysed the 5' RACE reads using MiXCR and keeps one entry per CDR3 protein. Of some 100,000 distinct CDR3 sequences listed, roughly 8.3% are singletons. The sample was blood, either unsorted or a sorted T cell fraction (not recorded which). The receptor's source is a male donor with ankylosing spondylitis or in good health (not recorded which). The chain has TRBV12-3 or TRBV12-4 and TRBJ2-3; D gene ambiguous. The CDR3 region is CASTDLSGQDTQYF. CDR3 bases: TGTGCCAGCACCGACTTAAGTGGCCAAGATACGCAGTATTTT.